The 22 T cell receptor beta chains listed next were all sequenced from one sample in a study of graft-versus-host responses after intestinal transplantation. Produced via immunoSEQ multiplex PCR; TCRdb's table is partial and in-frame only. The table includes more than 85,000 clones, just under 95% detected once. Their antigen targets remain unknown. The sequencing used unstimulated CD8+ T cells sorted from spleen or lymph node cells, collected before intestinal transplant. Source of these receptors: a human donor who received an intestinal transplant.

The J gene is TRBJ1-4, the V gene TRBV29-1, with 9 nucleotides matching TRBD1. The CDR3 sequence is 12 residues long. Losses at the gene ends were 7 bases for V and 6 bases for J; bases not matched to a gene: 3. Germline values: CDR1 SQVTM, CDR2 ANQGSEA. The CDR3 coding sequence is TGCAGCGGACAGGGGGATCATGAAAAACTGTTTTTT. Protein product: CSGQGDHEKLFF.

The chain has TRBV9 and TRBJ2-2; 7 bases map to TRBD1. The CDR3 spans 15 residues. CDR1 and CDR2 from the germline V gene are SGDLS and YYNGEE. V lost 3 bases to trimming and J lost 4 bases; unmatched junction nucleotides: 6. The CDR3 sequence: CASSGHRGGTGELFF. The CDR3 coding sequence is TGTGCCAGCAGCGGCCACAGGGGCGGCACCGGGGAGCTGTTTTTT.

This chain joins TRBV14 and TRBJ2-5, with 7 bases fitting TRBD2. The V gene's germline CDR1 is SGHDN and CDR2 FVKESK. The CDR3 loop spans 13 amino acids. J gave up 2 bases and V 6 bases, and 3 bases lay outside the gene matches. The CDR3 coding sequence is TGTGCCAGCAGGCCGGGACTACAAGAGACCCAGTACTTC. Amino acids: CASRPGLQETQYF.

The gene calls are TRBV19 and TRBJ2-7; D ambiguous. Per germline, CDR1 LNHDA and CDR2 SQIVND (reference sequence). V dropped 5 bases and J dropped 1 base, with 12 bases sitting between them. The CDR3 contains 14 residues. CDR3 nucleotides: TGTGCCAGTAGTGTGTTGGCGGAATCCTACGAGCAGTACTTC. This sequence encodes CASSVLAESYEQYF.

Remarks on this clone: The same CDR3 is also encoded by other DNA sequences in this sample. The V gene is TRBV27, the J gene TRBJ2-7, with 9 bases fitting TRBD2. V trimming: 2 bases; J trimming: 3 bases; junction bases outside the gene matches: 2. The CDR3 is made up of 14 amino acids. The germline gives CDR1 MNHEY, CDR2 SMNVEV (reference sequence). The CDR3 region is CASSLAGGGYEQYF. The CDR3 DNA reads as TGTGCCAGCAGTTTAGCGGGAGGGGGCTACGAGCAGTACTTC.

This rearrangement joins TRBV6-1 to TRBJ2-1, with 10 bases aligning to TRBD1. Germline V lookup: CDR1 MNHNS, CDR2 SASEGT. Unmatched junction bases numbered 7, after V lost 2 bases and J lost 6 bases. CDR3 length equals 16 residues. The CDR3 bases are TGTGCCAGCAGTGAAATAGTAGGGACAGGGGTCAATGAGCAGTTCTTC. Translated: CASSEIVGTGVNEQFF.

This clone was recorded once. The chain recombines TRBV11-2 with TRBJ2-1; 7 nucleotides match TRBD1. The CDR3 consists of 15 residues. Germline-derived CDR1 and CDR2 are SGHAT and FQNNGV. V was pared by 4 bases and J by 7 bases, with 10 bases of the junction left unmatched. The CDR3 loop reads CASSSGQDIGNEQFF. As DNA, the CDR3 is TGTGCCAGCAGCTCAGGACAGGACATTGGGAATGAGCAGTTCTTC.

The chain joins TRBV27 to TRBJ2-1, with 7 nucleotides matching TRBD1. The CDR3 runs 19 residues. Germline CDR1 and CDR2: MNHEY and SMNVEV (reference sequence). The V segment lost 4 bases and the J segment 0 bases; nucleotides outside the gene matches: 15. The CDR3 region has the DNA TGTGCCAGCAGTTCCCCGGGACAGACCCATTCCTTCTCCTACAATGAGCAGTTCTTC. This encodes CASSSPGQTHSFSYNEQFF.

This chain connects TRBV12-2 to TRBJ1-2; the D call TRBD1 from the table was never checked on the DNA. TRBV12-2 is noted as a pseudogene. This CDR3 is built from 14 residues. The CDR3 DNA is TGTGCAAGTCGCTTAGTAGGGGGAAAAGACGGCTACACCTTC. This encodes CASRLVGGKDGYTF.

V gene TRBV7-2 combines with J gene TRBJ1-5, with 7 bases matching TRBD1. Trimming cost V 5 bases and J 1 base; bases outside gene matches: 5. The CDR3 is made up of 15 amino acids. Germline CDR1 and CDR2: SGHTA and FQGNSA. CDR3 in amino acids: CASSPGTASNQPQHF. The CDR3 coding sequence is TGTGCCAGCAGCCCCGGGACAGCCAGCAATCAGCCCCAGCATTTT.

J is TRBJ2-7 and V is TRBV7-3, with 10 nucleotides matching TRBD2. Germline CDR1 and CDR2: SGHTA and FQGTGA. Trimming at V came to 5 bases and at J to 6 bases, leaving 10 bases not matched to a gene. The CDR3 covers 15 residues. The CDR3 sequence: CASSRVLAGVTEQYF. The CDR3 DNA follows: TGTGCCAGCAGCAGGGTTCTAGCGGGAGTTACCGAGCAGTACTTC.

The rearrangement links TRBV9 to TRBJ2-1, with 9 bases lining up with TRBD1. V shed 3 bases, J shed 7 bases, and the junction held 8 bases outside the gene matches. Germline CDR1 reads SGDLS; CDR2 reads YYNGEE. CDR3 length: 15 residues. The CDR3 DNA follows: TGTGCCAGCAGCGCCCCGGGACAGGGCCCGAATGAGCAGTTCTTC. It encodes CASSAPGQGPNEQFF.

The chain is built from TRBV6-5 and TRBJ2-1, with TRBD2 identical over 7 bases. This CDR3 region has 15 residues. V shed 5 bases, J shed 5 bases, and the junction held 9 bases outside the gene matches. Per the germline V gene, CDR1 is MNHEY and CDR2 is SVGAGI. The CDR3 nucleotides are TGTGCCAGCAGTCCGAGCGGGAATTTGAACAATGAGCAGTTCTTC. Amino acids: CASSPSGNLNNEQFF.

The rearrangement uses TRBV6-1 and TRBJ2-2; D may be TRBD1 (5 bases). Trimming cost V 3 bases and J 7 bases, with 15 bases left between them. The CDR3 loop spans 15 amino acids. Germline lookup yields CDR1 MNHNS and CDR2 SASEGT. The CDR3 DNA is TGTGCCAGCAGTGACAACACAGGAACCTACGGGGAGCTGTTTTTT. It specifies CASSDNTGTYGELFF.

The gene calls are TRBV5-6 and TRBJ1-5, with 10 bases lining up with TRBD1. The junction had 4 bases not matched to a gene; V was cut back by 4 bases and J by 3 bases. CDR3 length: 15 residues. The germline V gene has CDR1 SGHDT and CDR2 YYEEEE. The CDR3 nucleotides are TGTGCCAGCAGCCTAGGGACAGGGGACAATCAGCCCCAGCATTTT. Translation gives CASSLGTGDNQPQHF.

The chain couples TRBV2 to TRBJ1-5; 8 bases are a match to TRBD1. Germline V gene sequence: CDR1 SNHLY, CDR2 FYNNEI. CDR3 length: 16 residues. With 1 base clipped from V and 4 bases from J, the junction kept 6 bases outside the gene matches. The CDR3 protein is CASSEGQGNLNQPQHF. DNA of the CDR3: TGTGCCAGCAGTGAAGGACAGGGGAACTTAAATCAGCCCCAGCATTTT.

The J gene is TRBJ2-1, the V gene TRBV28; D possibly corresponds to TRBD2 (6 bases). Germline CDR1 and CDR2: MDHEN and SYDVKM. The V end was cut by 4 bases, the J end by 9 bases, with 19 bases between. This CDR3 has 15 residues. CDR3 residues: CASSSPGLGVLEQFF. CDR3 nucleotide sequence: TGTGCCAGCAGTTCACCGGGACTTGGGGTCCTTGAGCAGTTCTTC.

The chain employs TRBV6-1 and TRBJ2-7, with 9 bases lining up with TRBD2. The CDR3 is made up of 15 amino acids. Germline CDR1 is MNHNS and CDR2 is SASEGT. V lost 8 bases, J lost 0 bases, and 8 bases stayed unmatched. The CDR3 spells CASGWTSESSYEQYF. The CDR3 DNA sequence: TGTGCCAGCGGATGGACTAGCGAGAGCTCCTACGAGCAGTACTTC.

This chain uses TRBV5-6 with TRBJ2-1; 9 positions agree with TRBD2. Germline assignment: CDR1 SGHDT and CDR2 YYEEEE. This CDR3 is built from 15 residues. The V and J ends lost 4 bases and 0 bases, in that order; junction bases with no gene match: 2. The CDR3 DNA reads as TGTGCCAGCAGCATTAGCGGGAGCTCCTACAATGAGCAGTTCTTC. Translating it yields CASSISGSSYNEQFF. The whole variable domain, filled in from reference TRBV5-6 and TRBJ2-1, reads DAGVTQSPTHLIKTRGQQVTLRCSPKSGHDTVSWYQQALGQGPQFIFQYYEEEERQRGNFPDRFSGHQFPNYSSELNVNALLLGDSALYLCASSISGSSYNEQFFGPGTRLTVL.

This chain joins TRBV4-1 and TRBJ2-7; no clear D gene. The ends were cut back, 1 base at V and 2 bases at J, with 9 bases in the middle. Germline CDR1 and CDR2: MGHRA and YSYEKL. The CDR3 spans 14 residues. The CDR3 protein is CASSQGGRAYEQYF. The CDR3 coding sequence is TGCGCCAGCAGCCAAGGGGGTAGGGCCTACGAGCAGTACTTC.

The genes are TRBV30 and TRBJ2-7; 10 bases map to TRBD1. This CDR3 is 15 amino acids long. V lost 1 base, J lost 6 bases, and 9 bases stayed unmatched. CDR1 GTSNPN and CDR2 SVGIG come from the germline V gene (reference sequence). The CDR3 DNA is TGTGCCTGGAGTGGGACCCCCGGGACAGGGGTCGAGCAGTACTTC. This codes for CAWSGTPGTGVEQYF. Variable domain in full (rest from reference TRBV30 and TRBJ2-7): SQTIHQWPATLVQPVGSPLSLECTVEGTSNPNLYWYRQAAGRGLQLLFYSVGIGQISSEVPQNLSASRPQDRQFILSSKKLLLSDSGFYLCAWSGTPGTGVEQYFGPGTRLTVT.

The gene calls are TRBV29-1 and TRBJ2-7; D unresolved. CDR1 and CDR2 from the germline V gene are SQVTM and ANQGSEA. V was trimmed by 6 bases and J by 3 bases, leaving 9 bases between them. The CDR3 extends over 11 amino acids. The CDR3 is CSVETYYEQYF. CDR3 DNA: TGCAGCGTGGAGACCTACTACGAGCAGTACTTC.